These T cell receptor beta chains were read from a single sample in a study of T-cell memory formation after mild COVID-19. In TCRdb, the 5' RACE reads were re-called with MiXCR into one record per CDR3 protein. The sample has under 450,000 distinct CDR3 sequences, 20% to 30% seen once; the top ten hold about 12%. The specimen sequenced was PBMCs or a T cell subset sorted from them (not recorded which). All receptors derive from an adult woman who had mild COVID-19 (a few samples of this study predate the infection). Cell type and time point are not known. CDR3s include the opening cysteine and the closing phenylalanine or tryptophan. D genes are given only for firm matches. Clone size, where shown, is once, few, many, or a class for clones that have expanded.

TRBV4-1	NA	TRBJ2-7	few	CASSQEKGRTYEQYF	TGCGCCAGCAGCCAAGAAAAGGGCCGAACCTACGAGCAGTACTTC
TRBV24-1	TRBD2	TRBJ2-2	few	CATSDPSGGNTGELFF	TGTGCCACCAGTGACCCCAGCGGGGGGAACACCGGGGAGCTGTTTTTT
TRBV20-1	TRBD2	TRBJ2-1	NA	CSAREGLASEQFF	TGCAGTGCTAGGGAAGGACTAGCGAGTGAGCAGTTCTTC
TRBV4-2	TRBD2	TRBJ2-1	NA	CASSQARGVGNEQFF	TGTGCCAGCAGCCAAGCGCGGGGGGTTGGGAATGAGCAGTTCTTC
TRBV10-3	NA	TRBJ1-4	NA	CAIGEGDKLFF	TGTGCCATCGGGGAGGGGGATAAACTGTTTTTT
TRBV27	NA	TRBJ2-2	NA	CASKGNNRNTGELFF	TGTGCCAGCAAAGGGAACAATCGGAACACCGGGGAGCTGTTTTTT
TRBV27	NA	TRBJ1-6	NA	CASSFSEGGPLHF	TGTGCCAGCAGTTTCTCAGAGGGGGGGCCCCTCCACTTT
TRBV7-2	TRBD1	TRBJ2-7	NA	CASSGFTGGRYEQYF	TGTGCCAGCAGCGGATTCACAGGGGGCAGGTACGAGCAGTACTTC
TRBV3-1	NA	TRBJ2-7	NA	CASSQILQGYEQYF	TGTGCCAGCAGCCAGATCCTGCAGGGGTACGAGCAGTACTTC
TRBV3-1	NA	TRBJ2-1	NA	CASSQDSLSSYNEQFF	TGTGCCAGCAGCCAAGATTCCCTGAGCTCCTACAATGAGCAGTTCTTC
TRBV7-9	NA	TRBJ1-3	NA	CGISGAASSGNTIYF	TGTGGCATTAGCGGGGCAGCCTCCTCTGGAAACACCATATATTTT
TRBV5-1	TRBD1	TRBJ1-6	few	CASSNRDSRNSPLHF	TGCGCCAGCAGCAACAGGGACAGCCGTAATTCACCCCTCCACTTT
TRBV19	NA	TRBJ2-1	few	CASSIDRLAVAYNEQFF	TGTGCCAGTAGTATAGATAGGCTAGCAGTCGCCTACAATGAGCAGTTCTTC
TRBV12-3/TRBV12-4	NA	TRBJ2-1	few	CASRPRVASDEQFF	TGTGCCAGCAGACCGCGGGTAGCCAGCGATGAGCAGTTCTTC
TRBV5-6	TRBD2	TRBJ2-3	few	CASSLDGGSSTDTQYF	TGTGCCAGCAGCTTGGACGGGGGGTCTAGCACAGATACGCAGTATTTT
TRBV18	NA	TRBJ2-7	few	CASSPILTGQSGEQYF	TGTGCCAGCTCACCCATTCTTACCGGACAGTCGGGCGAGCAGTACTTC
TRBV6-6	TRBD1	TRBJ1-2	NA	CASSYGSRTGHYGYTF	TGTGCCAGCAGTTACGGCTCTCGGACAGGGCACTATGGCTACACCTTC
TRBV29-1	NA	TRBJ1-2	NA	CSVDGVRARYGYTF	TGCAGCGTTGACGGAGTGAGGGCTCGCTATGGCTACACCTTC
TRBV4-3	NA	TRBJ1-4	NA	CASSPRGEKLFF	TGCGCCAGCAGTCCAAGAGGGGAAAAACTGTTTTTT
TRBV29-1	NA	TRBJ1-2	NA	CSVWAQGSGYTF	TGCAGCGTGTGGGCGCAGGGTAGCGGCTACACCTTC
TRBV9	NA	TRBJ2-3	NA	CASSDTAVSTDTQYF	TGTGCCAGCAGCGACACAGCGGTTAGCACAGATACGCAGTATTTT
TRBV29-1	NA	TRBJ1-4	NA	CSSRGVDEKLFF	TGCAGCTCCCGTGGAGTGGACGAAAAACTGTTTTTT
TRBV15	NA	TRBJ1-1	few	CATSRRPTHILNTEAFF	TGTGCCACCAGCAGACGACCGACCCATATTTTGAACACTGAAGCTTTCTTT
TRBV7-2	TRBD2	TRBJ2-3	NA	CASSSLAGPNTQYF	TGTGCCAGCAGCTCTTTAGCGGGGCCAAACACGCAGTATTTT
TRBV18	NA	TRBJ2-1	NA	CASSPFKADGSEQFF	TGTGCCAGCTCCCCCTTTAAGGCGGATGGGAGTGAGCAGTTCTTC
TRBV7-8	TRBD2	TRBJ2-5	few	CASSLVGTSGGPQYF	TGTGCCAGCAGCTTAGTCGGGACTAGCGGGGGGCCACAGTACTTC
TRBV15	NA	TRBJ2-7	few	CATSRETTAYEQYF	TGTGCCACCAGCAGAGAGACGACTGCGTACGAGCAGTACTTC
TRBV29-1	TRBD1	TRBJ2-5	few	CSVDGPTGGYETQYF	TGCAGCGTCGACGGCCCGACAGGGGGCTATGAGACCCAGTACTTC
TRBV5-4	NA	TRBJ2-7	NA	CATRNGMELSSYEQYF	TGTGCCACCAGAAACGGGATGGAGCTGAGCTCCTACGAGCAGTACTTC
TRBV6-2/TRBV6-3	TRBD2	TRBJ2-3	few	CASSYERGATDTQYF	TGTGCCAGCAGTTACGAGCGGGGGGCCACAGATACGCAGTATTTT
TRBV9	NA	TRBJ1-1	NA	CASSVAPGGRNTEAFF	TGTGCCAGCAGCGTAGCCCCTGGGGGGCGGAACACTGAAGCTTTCTTT
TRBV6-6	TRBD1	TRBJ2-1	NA	CASSPTGHEQFF	TGTGCCAGCAGTCCGACAGGGCATGAGCAGTTCTTC
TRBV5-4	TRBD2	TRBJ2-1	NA	CASSGTSGGAAFNEQFF	TGTGCCAGCAGCGGGACTAGCGGGGGGGCTGCGTTCAATGAGCAGTTCTTC
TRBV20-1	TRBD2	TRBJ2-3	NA	CSARGTSGGYGLGQYF	TGCAGTGCTAGGGGGACTAGCGGGGGGTACGGATTGGGGCAGTATTTT
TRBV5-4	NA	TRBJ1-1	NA	CASSSGSKMNTEAFF	TGTGCCAGCAGCTCCGGATCTAAGATGAACACTGAAGCTTTCTTT
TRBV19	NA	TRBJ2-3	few	CASSTTSFGTDTQYF	TGTGCCAGTAGTACCACTAGTTTCGGCACAGATACGCAGTATTTT
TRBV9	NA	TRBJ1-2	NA	CASTEGGVSDYGYTF	TGTGCCAGCACCGAAGGGGGTGTTAGCGACTATGGCTACACCTTC
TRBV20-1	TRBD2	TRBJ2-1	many	CSAREASGRSIYNEQFF	TGCAGTGCTAGAGAGGCTAGCGGACGCTCAATATACAATGAGCAGTTCTTC
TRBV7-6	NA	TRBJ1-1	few	CASSAGTLIEAFF	TGTGCCAGCAGCGCCGGGACACTAATTGAAGCTTTCTTT
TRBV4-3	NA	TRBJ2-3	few	CASSQDPVDTQYF	TGCGCCAGCAGCCAAGATCCCGTAGATACGCAGTATTTT
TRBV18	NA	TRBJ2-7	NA	CASSPGRENFGEQYF	TGTGCCAGCTCACCGGGTAGGGAAAATTTCGGCGAGCAGTACTTC
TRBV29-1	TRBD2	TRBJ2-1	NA	CSVTGTSSYNEQFF	TGCAGCGTGACCGGGACTAGCTCCTACAATGAGCAGTTCTTC
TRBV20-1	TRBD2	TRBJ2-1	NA	CSATGGGRAPNEQFF	TGCAGTGCTACCGGAGGCGGGAGGGCCCCCAATGAGCAGTTCTTC
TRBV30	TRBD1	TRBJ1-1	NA	CAWSQGAMWTEAFF	TGTGCCTGGAGCCAGGGGGCGATGTGGACTGAAGCTTTCTTT
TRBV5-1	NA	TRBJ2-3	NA	CASSPLPPSTDTQYF	TGCGCCAGCAGCCCACTCCCACCTAGCACAGATACGCAGTATTTT
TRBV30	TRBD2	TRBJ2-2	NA	CAWSLGLASNTGELFF	TGTGCCTGGAGCTTGGGACTAGCTTCGAACACCGGGGAGCTGTTTTTT
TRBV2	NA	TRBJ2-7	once	CATQRAGAVYEQYF	TGTGCCACCCAGCGTGCGGGGGCGGTCTACGAGCAGTACTTC
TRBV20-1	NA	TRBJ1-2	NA	CSARETHLSYGYTF	TGCAGTGCTAGAGAGACCCACCTTAGCTATGGCTACACCTTC
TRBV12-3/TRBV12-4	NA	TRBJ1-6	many	CASSLWEKPLHF	TGTGCCAGCAGTTTATGGGAGAAGCCCCTCCACTTT
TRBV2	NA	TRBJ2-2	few	CASSVWNTGELFF	TGTGCCAGCAGTGTCTGGAACACCGGGGAGCTGTTTTTT
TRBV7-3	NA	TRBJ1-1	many	CASSLTGAMNTEAFF	TGTGCCAGCAGCTTAACAGGGGCTATGAACACTGAAGCTTTCTTT
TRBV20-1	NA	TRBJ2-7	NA	CSARVGTLPSYEQYF	TGCAGTGCTAGAGTCGGGACTCTTCCCTCCTACGAGCAGTACTTC
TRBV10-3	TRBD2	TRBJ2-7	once	CAISVSGGRDEQYF	TGTGCCATCAGTGTTTCGGGGGGGCGCGACGAGCAGTACTTC
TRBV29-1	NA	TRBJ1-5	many	CSVSFSGRDQPQHF	TGCAGCGTTAGCTTTTCCGGGCGAGATCAGCCCCAGCATTTT